The sequence of this TCR beta chain was determined in a study of blood T cell repertoires in COVID-19. As originally analysed: Amplifying reference gene primers gave estimates of nucleated cell counts. Profiled with immunoSEQ multiplex PCR; TCRdb holds only in-frame clones, not every one. V and J calls and clone size are given by that table; D and trimming were obtained from the DNA. The sample lists roughly 400,000 clones; 80% to 95% were seen once. V gave up 8 bases and J gave up 2 bases; unmatched junction bases: 7. The germline V gene has CDR1 MNHEY and CDR2 SVGAGI. CDR3 length: 15 amino acids. Study members were between about 18 and 89 years old and lived in some 22 US regions. A case of COVID-19 had been met by exposed participants within 2 weeks before study entry.

The specimen sequenced was PBMCs or T cells enriched from blood (not recorded which). The clonotype comes from a woman aged 40 to 49 who had been exposed to COVID-19. The chain couples TRBV6-5 to TRBJ1-5; TRBD1 agrees at 9 bases. DNA of the CDR3: TGTGCCAGCTTAGACAGGGGGAGCGGCAATCAGCCCCAGCATTTT. Translation gives CASLDRGSGNQPQHF.